The T cell receptor beta chain under discussion was sequenced for a study of human T cells and chemical hapten exposure. Turning to the study itself: Throughout the approximately 24-week study, diphenylcyclopropenone was applied weekly to the patients' scalps. Small volume differences among pooled libraries mainly caused per-sample TCR yield variation. General study points: Because they had alopecia, donors may respond immunologically unlike healthy people.

The time point here: patch test 1, 2 weeks after DPC sensitization. Regarding treatment: therapeutic diphenylcyclopropenone sensitization with weekly scalp DPC. CDR1 and CDR2 from the germline V gene are SGDLS and YYNGEE. Trimming stripped 3 bases from V and 3 bases from J, with 14 bases between. The CDR3 totals 15 residues. TCRdb redid the calling of the RACE reads with MiXCR, one entry per CDR3 protein. There are 340,000 or so distinct CDR3 sequences in the sample; about 7% occur only once, and approximately 8% lies in the top ten. Ten or more counts support this clonotype. Its antigen is currently unknown.

The sample here was whole blood, taken in connection with sensitization to the hapten diphenylcyclopropenone (DPC). This receptor was obtained from a woman between 18 and 29 years old with alopecia areata. Some clones in this sample may be carry-over from other donors' samples. The rearrangement uses TRBV9 and TRBJ2-3, with D perhaps TRBD1 (6 bases). Here the CDR3 reads CASSASTGWTDTQYF. The CDR3 DNA reads TGTGCCAGCAGCGCGTCGACAGGTTGGACAGATACGCAGTATTTT.